The source of this TCR beta chain is a study of vaccination and CD4 T cells after COVID-19. Sequence data for DNA of cultured CD4+ T cells were generated by the Oncomine TCR Beta short-read assay. TCRdb called the PCR reads again in MiXCR, with one record for every CDR3 protein. The sample has fewer than 3,000 distinct CDR3 sequences, 15% to 20% seen once. Treatment: roughly 10-day PBMC culture with coronavirus spike peptide pools or control peptides (ViraFEST assay). The unexposed donor's CD4+ T cells were collected before the COVID-19 pandemic (2011-2018). Turning to this clonotype: Antigen unknown.

This sequence was found in a human donor in good health. Sequenced material: CD4+ T cells from blood, cultured in vitro.

The CDR3 spells CASSSIDTQYF. The CDR3 nucleotides read TGTGCCAGCTCGAGTATAGATACGCAGTATTTT. The genes are TRBV28 and TRBJ2-3; D not certain. V was clipped by 8 bases and J by 5 bases, with 8 bases between them. The CDR3 contains 11 residues. Germline V gene lookup returns CDR1 MDHEN and CDR2 SYDVKM.